This T cell receptor beta chain was obtained from a study of blood T cell repertoires in COVID-19. Study context: COVID-19 samples collected from the United States, Italy and Spain covered acute and convalescent phases.

This table comes from immunoSEQ multiplex PCR, and its TCRdb copy is limited to in-frame clones, with some not included. Of approximately 97,000 clones listed, 90% are singletons. The germline V gene has CDR1 WNHNN and CDR2 SYGVQD (reference sequence). This CDR3 region has 15 residues. The V and J ends lost 6 bases and 0 bases, in that order; junction bases with no gene match: 5. The specimen was peripheral blood. The TCR sequence derives from a man between 60 and 75 years old with acute or convalescent COVID-19. The chain combines TRBV10-1 with TRBJ2-4; TRBD1 matches at 7 bases. CDR3 nucleotide sequence: TGCGCCAGCAGCGAGACAGGGAAAGCCAAAAACATTCAGTACTTC. Protein sequence: CASSETGKAKNIQYF.